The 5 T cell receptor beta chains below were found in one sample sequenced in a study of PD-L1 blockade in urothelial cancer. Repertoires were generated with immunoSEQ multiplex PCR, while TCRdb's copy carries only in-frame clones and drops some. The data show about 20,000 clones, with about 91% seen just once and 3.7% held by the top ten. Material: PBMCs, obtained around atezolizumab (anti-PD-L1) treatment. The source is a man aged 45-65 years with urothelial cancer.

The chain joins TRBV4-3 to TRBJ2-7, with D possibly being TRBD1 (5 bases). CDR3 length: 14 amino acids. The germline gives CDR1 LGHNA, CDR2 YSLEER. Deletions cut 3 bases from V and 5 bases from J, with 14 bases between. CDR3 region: CASSQVGRADEQYF. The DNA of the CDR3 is TGCGCCAGCAGCCAGGTGGGCAGGGCCGACGAGCAGTACTTC.

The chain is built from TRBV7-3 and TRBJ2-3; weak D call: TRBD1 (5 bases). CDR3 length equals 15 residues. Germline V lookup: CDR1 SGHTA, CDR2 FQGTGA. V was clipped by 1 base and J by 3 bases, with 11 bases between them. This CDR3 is CASSLNPPGTDTQYF. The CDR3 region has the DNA TGTGCCAGCAGCTTAAACCCACCAGGGACAGATACGCAGTATTTT.

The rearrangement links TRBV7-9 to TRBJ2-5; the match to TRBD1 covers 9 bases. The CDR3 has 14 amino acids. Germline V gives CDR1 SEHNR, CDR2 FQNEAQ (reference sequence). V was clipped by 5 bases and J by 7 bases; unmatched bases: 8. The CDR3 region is CASSPAGTGWTQYF. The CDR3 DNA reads TGTGCCAGCAGCCCCGCCGGGACAGGGTGGACCCAGTACTTC.

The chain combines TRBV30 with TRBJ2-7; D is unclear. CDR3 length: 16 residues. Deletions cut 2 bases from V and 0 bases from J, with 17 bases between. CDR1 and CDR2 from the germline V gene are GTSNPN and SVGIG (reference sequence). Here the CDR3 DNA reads TGTGCCTGGAGTTCTGAGTGGCGGTTCGCCTCCTACGAGCAGTACTTC. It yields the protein CAWSSEWRFASYEQYF.

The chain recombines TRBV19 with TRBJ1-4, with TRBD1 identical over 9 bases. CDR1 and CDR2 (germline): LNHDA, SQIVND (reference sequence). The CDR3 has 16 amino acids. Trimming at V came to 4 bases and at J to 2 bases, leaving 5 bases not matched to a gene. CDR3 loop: CASSKRGQGTNEKLFF. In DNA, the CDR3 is TGTGCCAGTAGTAAAAGAGGACAGGGGACTAATGAAAAACTGTTTTTT.